What follows are 19 T cell receptor beta chains derived from one specimen sequenced in a study of regulatory T cells in long-lasting Graves disease. Library construction for TCR beta used iRepertoire HTBI primers and Arm-PCR of CDR3 regions. MiXCR, run by TCRdb on the multiplex PCR reads, gives a single entry per CDR3 protein. The sample lists 550,000 to 650,000 distinct CDR3 sequences, more than 15% occurring once. Time point indicated: newly diagnosed GD, antithyroid drugs for less than 3 months. PBMC-extracted RNA yielded the TCR library. Another study also made use of these data, one on T cells in Graves' hyperthyroidism and ophthalmopathy.

The starting material was peripheral blood mononuclear cells (PBMCs), obtained at new diagnosis, from a patient treated with antithyroid drugs. The receptors shown here come from a man younger than 35 with Graves disease.

This clonotype was seen repeatedly, ten times or more. The chain uses TRBV12-3 or TRBV12-4 and TRBJ2-1, with unresolved D. V was cut by 7 bases and J by 2 bases, with 6 bases left in between. This CDR3 spans 12 amino acids. CDR3 bases: TGTGCCAGCAACTCTCCCTACAATGAGCAGTTCTTC. Protein: CASNSPYNEQFF.

In this sample, this clonotype turned up many times. The chain joins TRBV20-1 to TRBJ2-7; 7 nucleotides agree with TRBD1. The germline V gene has CDR1 DFQATT and CDR2 SNEGSKA (reference sequence). V trimming: 6 bases; J trimming: 6 bases; junction bases outside the gene matches: 17. The CDR3 is 15 amino acids. The CDR3 spells CSASIAQGKWVEQYF. CDR3 sequence (DNA): TGCAGTGCCAGCATTGCACAGGGGAAGTGGGTCGAGCAGTACTTC.

The V call is TRBV12-3 or TRBV12-4, the J call TRBJ1-5; TRBD1 agrees at 9 bases. J lost 6 bases, V lost 5 bases, and 11 bases had no gene match. This CDR3 spans 16 amino acids. CDR3 protein: CASSPRGTGSSQPQHF. CDR3 bases: TGTGCCAGCAGTCCCCGGGGGACAGGGTCTAGTCAGCCCCAGCATTTT.

This clonotype was seen at least ten times. This sequence joins TRBV20-1 and TRBJ1-1; no firm D call. V gave up 2 bases and J gave up 4 bases, with 8 bases separating them. Germline CDR1 DFQATT, CDR2 SNEGSKA (reference sequence). This CDR3 is 12 amino acids long. The CDR3 spells CSARLLGTEAFF. The DNA of the CDR3 is TGCAGTGCTAGATTGCTCGGCACTGAAGCTTTCTTT.

There are many counts of this clonotype. The V call is TRBV30, the J call TRBJ1-1; D unclear. CDR1 and CDR2 from the germline V gene are GTSNPN and SVGIG (reference sequence). V was trimmed by 1 base and J by 3 bases, leaving 18 bases between them. The CDR3 is made up of 16 amino acids. This CDR3 is CAWSGIHETFYTEAFF. The CDR3 DNA reads TGTGCCTGGAGTGGGATACACGAAACCTTTTACACTGAAGCTTTCTTT.

This clonotype appeared a few times. This chain connects TRBV27 to TRBJ1-1; D not certain. This CDR3 comprises 13 residues. Trimming shortened V by 1 base and J by 5 bases, and 8 bases separated the two germline ends. The V gene's germline CDR1 is MNHEY and CDR2 SMNVEV (reference sequence). The CDR3 DNA reads as TGTGCCAGCAGTTTATATCGGATAACTGAAGCTTTCTTT. This sequence encodes CASSLYRITEAFF.

This clonotype was observed a handful of times. The chain joins TRBV19 to TRBJ1-1; D is undetermined. The CDR3 is made up of 12 amino acids. With 3 bases removed from V and 5 bases from J, the gap between germline ends came to 7 bases. The germline CDR1 and CDR2 sequences are LNHDA and SQIVND (reference sequence). The CDR3 spells CASSIPRTEAFF. The DNA of the CDR3 is TGTGCCAGTAGTATCCCCCGGACTGAAGCTTTCTTT.

The chain recombines TRBV6-2 or TRBV6-3 with TRBJ2-7; no firm D call. Germline loops: CDR1 MNHEY, CDR2 SVGEGT. The CDR3 is 13 amino acids. Between the trimmed V and J ends, which lost 0 bases and 7 bases, there was a span of 10 bases. The CDR3 coding sequence is TGTGCCAGCAGTTACTCCGGGCGCAATGAGCAGTACTTC. Translation: CASSYSGRNEQYF.

This clonotype was recorded a few times. The chain uses TRBV7-3 and TRBJ2-3; 10 bases are shared with TRBD2. The CDR3 is 17 amino acids. The ends lost 4 bases at V and 1 base at J; junction bases unmatched: 8. Germline CDR1 SGHTA, CDR2 FQGTGA. CDR3 loop: CASSSPGTSDRTDTQYF. CDR3 nucleotide sequence: TGTGCCAGCAGCTCCCCCGGGACTAGCGACCGCACAGATACGCAGTATTTT.

This clonotype was seen a handful of times. The chain carries TRBV20-1 and TRBJ2-1; 8 positions match TRBD1. The CDR3 is 12 residues long. Germline V CDR1 and CDR2: DFQATT, SNEGSKA (reference sequence). The trim removed 7 bases at V and 7 bases at J, leaving 6 bases unmatched. For the CDR3, the DNA is TGCAGTGGTCAGGGGGCCCGGAATGAGCAGTTCTTC. It codes for CSGQGARNEQFF.

The V gene is TRBV7-2, the J gene TRBJ2-1, with D unclear. Per germline, CDR1 SGHTA and CDR2 FQGNSA. The CDR3 contains 13 residues. Between the trimmed V and J ends, which lost 5 bases and 6 bases, there was a span of 11 bases. CDR3 sequence (DNA): TGTGCCAGCAGCCTAACGATAGTCAATGAGCAGTTCTTC. It yields the protein CASSLTIVNEQFF. Supplemented by reference TRBV7-2 and TRBJ2-1, the full variable domain reads GAGVSQSPSNKVTEKGKDVELRCDPISGHTALYWYRQSLGQGLEFLIYFQGNSAPDKSGLPSDRFSAERTGGSVSTLTIQRTQQEDSAVYLCASSLTIVNEQFFGPGTRLTVL.

This clonotype was picked up many times. The chain has TRBV12-3 or TRBV12-4 and TRBJ2-2; TRBD2 aligns across 12 bases. V gave up 5 bases and J gave up 5 bases; unmatched junction bases: 6. The CDR3 loop spans 16 amino acids. CDR3 sequence (DNA): TGTGCCAGCAGTCCGACTAGCGGGAGAGAAACCGGGGAGCTGTTTTTT. Translated: CASSPTSGRETGELFF.

The rearrangement uses TRBV28 and TRBJ2-1; D possibly matches TRBD1 or TRBD2 (5 bases each). CDR3 size: 14 residues. Germline lookup yields CDR1 MDHEN and CDR2 SYDVKM. Trimming took off 2 bases at V and 7 bases at J, with 12 bases between the two ends. CDR3 region: CASSLAGKGNEQFF. CDR3 DNA sequence: TGTGCCAGCAGTTTAGCGGGCAAGGGGAATGAGCAGTTCTTC.

This clonotype turned up a few times. The V gene is TRBV2, the J gene TRBJ2-5; D is ambiguous. Trimming took off 5 bases at V and 4 bases at J, with 14 bases between the two ends. The germline gives CDR1 SNHLY, CDR2 FYNNEI. The CDR3 is 14 amino acids. The CDR3 spells CASSPDLRLETQYF. CDR3 sequence (DNA): TGTGCCAGCAGTCCCGACCTCCGGTTAGAGACCCAGTACTTC. The variable domain in full, completed from reference TRBV2 and TRBJ2-5, reads EPEVTQTPSHQVTQMGQEVILRCVPISNHLYFYWYRQILGQKVEFLVSFYNNEISEKSEIFDDQFSVERPDGSNFTLKIRSTKLEDSAMYFCASSPDLRLETQYFGPGTRLLVL.

V and J are TRBV7-9 and TRBJ2-7; D perhaps matches TRBD2 (5 bases). Germline V gene data show CDR1 as SEHNR and CDR2 as FQNEAQ (reference sequence). Trimming pared 0 bases from V and 0 bases from J, leaving 15 bases between. The CDR3 loop spans 17 amino acids. The CDR3 is CASSLADGGWSSYEQYF. The CDR3 coding sequence is TGTGCCAGCAGCTTAGCGGACGGCGGGTGGAGCTCCTACGAGCAGTACTTC.

Remarks on this clonotype: Possible read error: a much larger clone is one base away. The chain is built from TRBV3-1 and TRBJ1-1; D gene uncertain. The CDR3 covers 17 residues. V dropped 0 bases and J dropped 3 bases, with 17 bases sitting between them. CDR1 and CDR2 (germline): LGHDT, YNNKEL (reference sequence). This CDR3 is CASSQDLVGGLDTEAFF. For the CDR3, the DNA is TGTGCCAGCAGCCAAGATCTTGTGGGCGGTCTGGACACTGAAGCTTTCTTT.

This clonotype was detected many times. The chain has TRBV10-3 and TRBJ2-7; the D is unclear. There are 15 residues in the CDR3. Germline values: CDR1 ENHRY, CDR2 SYGVKD. V was cut by 2 bases and J by 3 bases, with 14 bases left in between. This CDR3 reads CAISEVRPPRYEQYF. CDR3 DNA sequence: TGTGCCATCAGTGAGGTGCGGCCCCCCCGCTACGAGCAGTACTTC.

This clonotype was counted ten times or more. This chain links TRBV9 with TRBJ2-7; TRBD2 agrees at 12 bases. The CDR3 runs 15 residues. Germline V gene data show CDR1 as SGDLS and CDR2 as YYNGEE. The V segment lost 4 bases and the J segment 4 bases; nucleotides outside the gene matches: 6. CDR3 protein: CASSPLAGGPYEQYF. In DNA, the CDR3 is TGTGCCAGCAGCCCTCTAGCGGGAGGGCCGTACGAGCAGTACTTC.

This clonotype was counted at least ten times. V is TRBV27 and J is TRBJ2-1; 7 nucleotides agree with TRBD2. The junction had 1 base not matched to a gene; V was cut back by 3 bases and J by 5 bases. Per germline, CDR1 MNHEY and CDR2 SMNVEV (reference sequence). The CDR3 extends over 13 amino acids. The CDR3 DNA reads TGTGCCAGCAGTTTCCTAGCGGACAATGAGCAGTTCTTC. This codes for CASSFLADNEQFF.